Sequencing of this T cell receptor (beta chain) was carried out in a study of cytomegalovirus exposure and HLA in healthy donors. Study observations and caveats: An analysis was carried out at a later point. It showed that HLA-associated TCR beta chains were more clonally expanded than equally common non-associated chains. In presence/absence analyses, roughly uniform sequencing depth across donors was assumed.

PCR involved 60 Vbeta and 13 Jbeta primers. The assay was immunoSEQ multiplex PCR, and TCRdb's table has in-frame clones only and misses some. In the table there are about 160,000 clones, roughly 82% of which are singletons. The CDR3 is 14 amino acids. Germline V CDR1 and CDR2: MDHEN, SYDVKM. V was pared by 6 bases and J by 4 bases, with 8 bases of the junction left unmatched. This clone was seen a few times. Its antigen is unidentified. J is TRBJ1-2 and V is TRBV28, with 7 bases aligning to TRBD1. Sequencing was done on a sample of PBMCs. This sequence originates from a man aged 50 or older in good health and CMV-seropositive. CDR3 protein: CASSLGQSLYGYTF. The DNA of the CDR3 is TGTGCCAGCAGCCTGGGACAGAGCCTCTATGGCTACACCTTC.